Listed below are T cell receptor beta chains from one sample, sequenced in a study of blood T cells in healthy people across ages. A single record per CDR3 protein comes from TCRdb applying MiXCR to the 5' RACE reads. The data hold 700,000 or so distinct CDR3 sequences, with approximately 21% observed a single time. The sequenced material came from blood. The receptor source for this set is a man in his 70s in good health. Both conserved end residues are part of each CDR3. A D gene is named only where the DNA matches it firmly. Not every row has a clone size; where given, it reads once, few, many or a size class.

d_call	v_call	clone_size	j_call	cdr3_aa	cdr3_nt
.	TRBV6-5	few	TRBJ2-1	CASSRPRANNEQFF	TGTGCCAGCAGCCGTCCTAGGGCTAACAATGAGCAGTTCTTC
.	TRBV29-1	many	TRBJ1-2	CSVTGGRGSNYGYTF	TGCAGCGTTACAGGCGGCAGAGGCTCTAACTATGGCTACACCTTC
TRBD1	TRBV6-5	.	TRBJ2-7	CASRSTGGSIYEQYF	TGTGCCAGCAGGTCAACAGGGGGTTCAATCTACGAGCAGTACTTC
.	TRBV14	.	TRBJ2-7	CASSRIDGGGREQYF	TGTGCCAGCAGCCGCATAGACGGGGGCGGACGCGAGCAGTACTTC
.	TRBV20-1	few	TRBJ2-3	CSARERRDTQYF	TGCAGTGCTAGAGAGAGGAGAGATACGCAGTATTTT
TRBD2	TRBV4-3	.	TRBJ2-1	CASSQGDGGLAGVTVDEQFF	TGCGCCAGCAGCCAAGGGGATGGCGGATTAGCGGGAGTCACTGTGGATGAGCAGTTCTTC
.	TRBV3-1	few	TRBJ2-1	CASSQGTRQFF	TGTGCCAGCAGCCAAGGGACTCGGCAGTTCTTC
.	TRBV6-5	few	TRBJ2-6	CASSYSSRLSGANVLTF	TGTGCCAGCAGTTACTCTTCTAGGCTCTCTGGGGCCAACGTCCTGACTTTC
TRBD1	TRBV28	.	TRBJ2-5	CASSSRGRWEQYF	TGTGCCAGCAGTTCCAGGGGGCGGTGGGAGCAGTACTTC
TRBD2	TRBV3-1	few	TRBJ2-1	CASSQDMSGVYNEQFF	TGTGCCAGCAGCCAAGATATGAGCGGGGTATACAATGAGCAGTTCTTC
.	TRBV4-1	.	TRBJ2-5	CANSQGGIQETQYF	TGCGCCAACAGCCAAGGTGGAATCCAAGAGACCCAGTACTTC
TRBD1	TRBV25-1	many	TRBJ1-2	CASSSQGADGYTF	TGTGCCAGCAGCTCACAGGGGGCCGATGGCTACACCTTC
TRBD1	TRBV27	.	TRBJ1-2	CASSLSRQGDYGYTF	TGTGCCAGCAGTTTATCCCGACAGGGAGACTATGGCTACACCTTC
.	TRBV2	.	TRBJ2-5	CASSARRTQETQYF	TGTGCCAGCAGTGCCCGACGGACCCAAGAGACCCAGTACTTC
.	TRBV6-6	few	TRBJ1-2	CASSYSPRRNGYTF	TGTGCCAGCAGTTATTCGCCCAGGCGCAATGGCTACACCTTC
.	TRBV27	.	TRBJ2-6	CASSSPRAGANVLTF	TGTGCCAGCAGTTCCCCCAGGGCTGGGGCCAACGTCCTGACTTTC
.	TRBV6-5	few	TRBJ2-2	CASSYGTHRTGELFF	TGTGCCAGCAGTTACGGGACCCACCGCACCGGGGAGCTGTTTTTT
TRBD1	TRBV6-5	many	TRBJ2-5	CASTQDRGRKTQYF	TGTGCCAGCACTCAGGACAGGGGCAGAAAGACCCAGTACTTC
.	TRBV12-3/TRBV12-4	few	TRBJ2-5	CASSLGWTAYQETQYF	TGTGCCAGCAGTTTGGGTTGGACAGCGTACCAAGAGACCCAGTACTTC
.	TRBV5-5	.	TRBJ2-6	CASSPYSVAGANVLTF	TGTGCCAGCAGCCCCTACAGTGTAGCTGGGGCCAACGTCCTGACTTTC
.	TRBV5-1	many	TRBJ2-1	CASSFPPGEQFF	TGCGCCAGCAGCTTCCCCCCGGGCGAGCAGTTCTTC
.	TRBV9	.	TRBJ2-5	CASSVSPGNQETQYF	TGTGCCAGCAGCGTAAGTCCCGGAAACCAAGAGACCCAGTACTTC
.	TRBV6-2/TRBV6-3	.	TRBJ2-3	CASKLVAGSTDTQYF	TGTGCCAGCAAATTGGTGGCGGGAAGCACAGATACGCAGTATTTT
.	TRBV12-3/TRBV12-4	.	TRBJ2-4	CASSLNRARLDKNIQYF	TGTGCCAGCAGTTTAAATAGAGCACGGCTAGACAAAAACATTCAGTACTTC